This TCR beta chain was sequenced during a study of cytotoxic CD8 clonotypes in ibrutinib-treated CLL. Findings and limits, study-wide: Among the clonotypes, public ones were uncommon and contracted or held stable on treatment.

Some clones are missing from TCRdb's copy, which holds only in-frame ones; the method was immunoSEQ multiplex PCR. The sample holds roughly 11,000 clones; around 81% are singletons and the top ten take about 22%. The CDR3 is made up of 11 amino acids. Trimming removed 5 bases at V and 5 bases at J, with 3 bases between. CDR1 is SGHNT, CDR2 YENEEA, per germline. About this clone: Its antigen is unknown.

The chain combines TRBV11-3 with TRBJ2-2; D uncertain. This sequence originates from a human donor with chronic lymphocytic leukemia. Sequencing used PBMCs, obtained at disease progression, from a patient treated with ibrutinib. The DNA for the CDR3 is TGTGCCAGCAGCGGAACCGGGGAGCTGTTTTTT. Its protein is CASSGTGELFF.